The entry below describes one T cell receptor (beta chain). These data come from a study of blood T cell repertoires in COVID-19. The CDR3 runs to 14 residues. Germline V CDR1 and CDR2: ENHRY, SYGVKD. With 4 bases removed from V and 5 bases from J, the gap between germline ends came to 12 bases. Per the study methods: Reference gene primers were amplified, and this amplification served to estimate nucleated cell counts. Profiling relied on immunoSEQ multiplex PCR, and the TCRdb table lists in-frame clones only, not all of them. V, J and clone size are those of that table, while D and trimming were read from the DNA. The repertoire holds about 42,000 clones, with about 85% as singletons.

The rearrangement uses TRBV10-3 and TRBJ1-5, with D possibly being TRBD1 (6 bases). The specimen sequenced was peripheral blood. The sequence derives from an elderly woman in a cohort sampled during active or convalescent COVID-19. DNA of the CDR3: TGTGCCATCAGTGGGCAGGGGAACGATCAGCCCCAGCATTTT. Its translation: CAISGQGNDQPQHF.